The 6 T cell receptor beta chains below were found in one sample sequenced in a study of T cell responses to AZD1222 COVID-19 vaccine. Clones were sequenced by immunoSEQ multiplex PCR, and TCRdb holds only the in-frame ones, with some missing. The sample includes about 92,000 clones, around 90% of them seen just once. Sequenced material: peripheral blood, taken on day 0 of AZD1222 vaccination. The receptors stem from an adult in good health.

The rearrangement uses TRBV7-6 and TRBJ1-3; D not certain. Between the trimmed V and J ends, which lost 7 bases and 1 base, there was a span of 11 bases. The CDR3 loop spans 14 amino acids. CDR1 is SGHVS, CDR2 FNYEAQ, per germline. CDR3 sequence (DNA): TGTGCCAGCAAGATTGATCCGTCTGGAAACACCATATATTTT. Amino acid sequence: CASKIDPSGNTIYF.

The CDR3 region has the DNA TGTGCCAGCAGTTCCAGAGGGGTCTCCTACAATGAGCAGTTCTTC. It yields the protein CASSSRGVSYNEQFF. This sequence joins TRBV6-5 and TRBJ2-1; D may be TRBD1 or TRBD2 (5 bases each). CDR1 MNHEY and CDR2 SVGAGI come from the germline V gene. Trimming took off 4 bases at V and 0 bases at J, with 10 bases between the two ends. CDR3 length: 15 residues.

This chain uses TRBV27 with TRBJ2-3; TRBD2 matches 9 bases. Germline lookup yields CDR1 MNHEY and CDR2 SMNVEV (reference sequence). The V segment lost 6 bases and the J segment 6 bases; nucleotides outside the gene matches: 4. The CDR3 has 13 amino acids. The CDR3 loop is CASSLAGRDTQYF. The CDR3 DNA follows: TGTGCCAGCAGCCTAGCGGGGAGGGATACGCAGTATTTT.

The chain couples TRBV28 to TRBJ2-3; TRBD1 matches at 8 bases. Germline lookup yields CDR1 MDHEN and CDR2 SYDVKM. The CDR3 runs 16 residues. Germline trimming cut 7 bases from V and 5 bases from J; bases unmatched to any gene: 14. CDR3 nucleotides: TGTGCCAGCACTTATCACAGGGGGACCTTAGGAGATACGCAGTATTTT. Its protein is CASTYHRGTLGDTQYF.

In this sample, this clone is medium-sized. J is TRBJ1-2 and V is TRBV7-6; D unresolved. V was pared by 3 bases and J by 4 bases, with 15 bases between. The CDR3 has 15 residues. Germline CDR1 SGHVS, CDR2 FNYEAQ. The CDR3 region is CASSLAPGIIYGYTF. The CDR3 coding sequence is TGTGCCAGCAGCTTGGCCCCCGGGATAATCTATGGCTACACCTTC.

The chain is built from TRBV5-4 and TRBJ2-7; 8 bases agree with TRBD1. With 5 bases clipped from V and 2 bases from J, the junction kept 6 bases outside the gene matches. This CDR3 has 14 amino acids. Germline V lookup: CDR1 SGHNT, CDR2 YYREEE (reference sequence). Here the CDR3 DNA reads TGTGCCAGCAGTTCTCAGGGGGCTGCCTACGAGCAGTACTTC. It encodes CASSSQGAAYEQYF.